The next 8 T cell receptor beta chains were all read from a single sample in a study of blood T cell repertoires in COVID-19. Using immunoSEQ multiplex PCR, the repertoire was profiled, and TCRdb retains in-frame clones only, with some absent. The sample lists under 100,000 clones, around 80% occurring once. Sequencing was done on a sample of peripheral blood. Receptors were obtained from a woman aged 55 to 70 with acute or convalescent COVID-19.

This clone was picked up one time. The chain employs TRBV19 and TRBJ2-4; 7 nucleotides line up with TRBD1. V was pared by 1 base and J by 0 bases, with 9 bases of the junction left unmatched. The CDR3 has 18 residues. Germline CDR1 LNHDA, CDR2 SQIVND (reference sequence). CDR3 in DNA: TGTGCCAGTAGTATAGCTATGGGACAGTTACTAGCCAAAAACATTCAGTACTTC. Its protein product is CASSIAMGQLLAKNIQYF.

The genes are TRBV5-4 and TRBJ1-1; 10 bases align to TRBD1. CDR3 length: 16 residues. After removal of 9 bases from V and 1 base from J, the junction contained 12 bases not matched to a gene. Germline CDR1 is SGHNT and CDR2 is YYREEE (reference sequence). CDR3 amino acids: CAIRDRGVSWNTEAFF. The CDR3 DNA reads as TGTGCCATTCGGGACAGGGGAGTAAGTTGGAACACTGAAGCTTTCTTT.

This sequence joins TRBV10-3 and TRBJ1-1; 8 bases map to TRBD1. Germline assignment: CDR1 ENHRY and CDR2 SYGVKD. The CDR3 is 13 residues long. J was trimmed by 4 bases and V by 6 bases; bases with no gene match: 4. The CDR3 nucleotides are TGTGCCATCAGCTTCGACAGGGGCACTGAAGCTTTCTTT. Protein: CAISFDRGTEAFF.

CDR3 loop: CASTIPGSYEQYF. The CDR3 region has the DNA TGCGCCAGCACCATACCGGGATCCTACGAGCAGTACTTC. The gene calls are TRBV5-1 and TRBJ2-7; D possibly corresponds to TRBD2 (5 bases). The CDR3 length is 13 residues. Trimming left V 6 bases short and J 1 base short, with 11 bases between. The germline V gene encodes CDR1 SGHRS and CDR2 YFSETQ.

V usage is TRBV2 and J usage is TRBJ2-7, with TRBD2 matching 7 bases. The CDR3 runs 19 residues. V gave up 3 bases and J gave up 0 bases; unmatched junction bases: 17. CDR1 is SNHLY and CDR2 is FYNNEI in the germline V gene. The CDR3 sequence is CASSDIVGVSGKISYEQYF. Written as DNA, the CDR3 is TGTGCCAGCAGTGACATTGTGGGTGTAAGCGGGAAGATCTCCTACGAGCAGTACTTC. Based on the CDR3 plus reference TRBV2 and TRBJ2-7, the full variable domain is EPEVTQTPSHQVTQMGQEVILRCVPISNHLYFYWYRQILGQKVEFLVSFYNNEISEKSEIFDDQFSVERPDGSNFTLKIRSTKLEDSAMYFCASSDIVGVSGKISYEQYFGPGTRLTVT.

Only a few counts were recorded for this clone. CDR3 DNA sequence: TGTGCCAGCAGCCAAGGACAGGGGAACTATGGCTACACCTTC. It codes for CASSQGQGNYGYTF. The J gene is TRBJ1-2, the V gene TRBV3-1 (or the pseudogene TRBV3-2), with 8 bases aligning to TRBD1. J lost 2 bases, V lost 1 base, and 0 bases had no gene match. This CDR3 comprises 14 residues. The germline gives CDR1 LGHDT, CDR2 YNNKEL (reference sequence).

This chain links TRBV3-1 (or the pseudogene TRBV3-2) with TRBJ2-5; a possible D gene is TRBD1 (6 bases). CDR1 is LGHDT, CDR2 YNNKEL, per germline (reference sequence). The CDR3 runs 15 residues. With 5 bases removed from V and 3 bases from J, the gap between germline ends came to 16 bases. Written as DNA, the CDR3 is TGTGCCAGCAGCTCCCCCGGGGCAGGGGAAGAGACCCAGTACTTC. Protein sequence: CASSSPGAGEETQYF.

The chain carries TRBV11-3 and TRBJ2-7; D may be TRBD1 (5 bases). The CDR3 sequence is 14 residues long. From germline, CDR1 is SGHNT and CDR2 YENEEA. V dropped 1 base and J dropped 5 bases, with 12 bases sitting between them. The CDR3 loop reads CASSLAWAGNEQYF. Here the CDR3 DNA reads TGTGCCAGCAGCTTAGCGTGGGCAGGGAACGAGCAGTACTTC.